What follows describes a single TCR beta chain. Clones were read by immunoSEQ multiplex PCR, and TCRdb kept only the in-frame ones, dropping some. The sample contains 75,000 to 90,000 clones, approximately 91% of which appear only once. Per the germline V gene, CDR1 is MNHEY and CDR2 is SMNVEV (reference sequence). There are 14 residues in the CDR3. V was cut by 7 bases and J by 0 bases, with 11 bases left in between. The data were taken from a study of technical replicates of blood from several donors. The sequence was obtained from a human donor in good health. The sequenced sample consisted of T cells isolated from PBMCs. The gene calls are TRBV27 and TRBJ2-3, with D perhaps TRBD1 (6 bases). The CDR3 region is CASNQGPSTDTQYF. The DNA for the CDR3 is TGTGCCAGCAACCAGGGGCCTAGCACAGATACGCAGTATTTT.